Listed here are 13 T cell receptor beta chains from one sample, sequenced in a study of blood T cell repertoires in COVID-19. Sequencing used immunoSEQ multiplex PCR; TCRdb keeps in-frame clones, though not all of them. The table has approximately 150,000 clones, 80% to 90% seen once. Sample: peripheral blood. Receptors were obtained from a man younger than 35 with COVID-19, enrolled during active disease.

CDR3 in amino acids: CASSLREGNTIYF. The DNA of the CDR3 is TGTGCCAGCAGCTTGCGCGAGGGAAACACCATATATTTT. The rearrangement joins TRBV11-3 to TRBJ1-3, with no clear D. Per the germline V gene, CDR1 is SGHNT and CDR2 is YENEEA. This CDR3 has 13 amino acids. With 3 bases removed from V and 4 bases from J, the gap between germline ends came to 7 bases.

The rearrangement joins TRBV4-3 to TRBJ1-1, with 7 bases matching TRBD1. With V trimmed by 0 bases and J by 4 bases, 8 bases remained unmatched. CDR1 is LGHNA, CDR2 YSLEER, per germline. This CDR3 has 16 residues. The DNA of the CDR3 is TGCGCCAGCAGCCAAGATTGGGCAGGGGGAGGCACTGAAGCTTTCTTT. It encodes CASSQDWAGGGTEAFF.

V usage is TRBV7-2 and J usage is TRBJ2-7; unclear D gene. Trimming removed 2 bases at V and 3 bases at J, with 17 bases between. CDR1 is SGHTA, CDR2 FQGNSA, per germline. This CDR3 spans 16 amino acids. This chain's CDR3 is CASSLPILQFLYEQYF. CDR3 nucleotide sequence: TGTGCCAGCAGCTTACCCATACTCCAATTTCTCTACGAGCAGTACTTC.

This chain links TRBV15 with TRBJ2-7, with TRBD2 matching 7 bases. This CDR3 is 15 amino acids long. V lost 0 bases, J lost 2 bases, and 4 bases stayed unmatched. Germline lookup yields CDR1 LNHNV and CDR2 YYDKDF (reference sequence). CDR3 sequence (DNA): TGTGCCACCAGCAGAGATCTGGGGAGGGCCTACGAGCAGTACTTC. This sequence encodes CATSRDLGRAYEQYF.

J is TRBJ2-5 and V is TRBV9; tentative D call: TRBD1 (5 bases). Germline V CDR1 and CDR2: SGDLS, YYNGEE. This CDR3 is built from 15 residues. V was cut by 0 bases and J by 5 bases, with 14 bases left in between. The CDR3 DNA sequence: TGTGCCAGCAGCGTAGGCTTAGGGGTTCAGGAGACCCAGTACTTC. Translated, it gives CASSVGLGVQETQYF.

The chain joins TRBV15 to TRBJ2-3, with D perhaps matching TRBD2 (7 bases). CDR3 length equals 15 residues. Germline V gives CDR1 LNHNV, CDR2 YYDKDF (reference sequence). V was trimmed by 3 bases and J by 5 bases, leaving 15 bases between them. The CDR3 sequence is CATSSPRGGLDTQYF. The CDR3 coding sequence is TGTGCCACCAGCAGCCCCAGGGGAGGGCTAGATACGCAGTATTTT.

V is TRBV11-2 and J is TRBJ2-3; 13 bases fit TRBD2. The CDR3 consists of 15 residues. The ends lost 8 bases at V and 2 bases at J; junction bases unmatched: 4. Germline-derived CDR1 and CDR2 are SGHAT and FQNNGV. CDR3 region: CASETSGRATDTQYF. The CDR3, as DNA: TGTGCCAGCGAAACTAGCGGGAGGGCCACAGATACGCAGTATTTT.

The CDR3 spells CAWRGQGGDGYTF. In nucleotides, the CDR3 is TGTGCCTGGAGGGGACAGGGAGGCGATGGCTACACCTTC. V gene TRBV30 combines with J gene TRBJ1-2; 9 nucleotides line up with TRBD1. Losses at the gene ends were 3 bases for V and 6 bases for J; bases not matched to a gene: 5. CDR1 is GTSNPN, CDR2 SVGIG, per germline (reference sequence). The CDR3 covers 13 residues.

The chain employs TRBV28 and TRBJ2-1; 11 nucleotides agree with TRBD2. The CDR3 spans 16 residues. CDR1 and CDR2 (germline): MDHEN, SYDVKM. The V gene end was trimmed by 2 bases and the J gene end by 8 bases; junction bases not matched to a gene: 8. DNA for the CDR3: TGTGCCAGCAGTTTAGCACTAGCGGGAGTTGGGGATGAGCAGTTCTTC. It encodes CASSLALAGVGDEQFF.

A few counts support this clone. The chain carries TRBV6-5 and TRBJ1-1; the match to TRBD1 covers 9 bases. In germline, CDR1 is MNHEY, CDR2 SVGAGI. J was trimmed by 7 bases and V by 6 bases; bases with no gene match: 9. CDR3 size: 14 residues. CDR3 in amino acids: CASRATGGIDEAFF. DNA for the CDR3: TGTGCCAGCAGAGCGACAGGGGGAATTGATGAAGCTTTCTTT.

This rearrangement joins TRBV11-3 to TRBJ2-1, with 11 nucleotides matching TRBD2. With V trimmed by 2 bases and J by 10 bases, 10 bases remained unmatched. Germline-derived CDR1 and CDR2 are SGHNT and YENEEA. The CDR3 is 16 amino acids. The CDR3 sequence: CASSLSWASGRSEQFF. CDR3 DNA: TGTGCCAGCAGCTTATCCTGGGCTAGCGGGAGGTCAGAGCAGTTCTTC.

V and J are TRBV25-1 and TRBJ2-3; 8 bases line up with TRBD2. The trim removed 1 base at V and 2 bases at J, leaving 2 bases unmatched. Germline CDR1 MGHDK, CDR2 SYGVNS. The CDR3 consists of 15 residues. CDR3 amino acids: CASSESGGATDTQYF. CDR3 in DNA: TGTGCCAGCAGTGAATCGGGAGGGGCCACAGATACGCAGTATTTT.

The chain carries TRBV9 and TRBJ1-3; 8 bases map to TRBD1. Germline lookup yields CDR1 SGDLS and CDR2 YYNGEE. The J segment lost 2 bases and the V segment lost 5 bases, leaving 6 bases of the junction unmatched. This CDR3 region has 15 residues. CDR3 protein: CASSTTGGTGNTIYF. In DNA form, the CDR3 reads TGTGCCAGCAGTACTACAGGGGGGACTGGAAACACCATATATTTT.